Shown below are 4 T cell receptor beta chains from a single sample sequenced in a study of shared clonotypes between healthy human individuals. Assay: immunoSEQ multiplex PCR; the TCRdb copy retains only in-frame clones and omits some. This table holds more than 2,000,000 clones, roughly 93% found once. The sample comprised naive CD4+ T cells from PBMCs. Subset in this sample: CD45RA+ positively selected. The receptors derive from a man between 18 and 29 years old in good health. Some clones in this sample may be carry-over from other donors' samples.

V gene TRBV10-3 combines with J gene TRBJ2-7; 8 nucleotides line up with TRBD2. This CDR3 spans 15 amino acids. J lost 2 bases, V lost 2 bases, and 5 bases had no gene match. Germline CDR1 and CDR2: ENHRY and SYGVKD. The CDR3 DNA follows: TGTGCCATCAGTGAGAAGACTAGCGAACCCTACGAGCAGTACTTC. It translates to CAISEKTSEPYEQYF.

This clone is a singleton in its sample. The chain joins TRBV5-1 to TRBJ1-4; D is perhaps TRBD1 (6 bases). V dropped 4 bases and J dropped 5 bases, with 12 bases sitting between them. Germline loops: CDR1 SGHRS, CDR2 YFSETQ. The CDR3 has 14 amino acids. The CDR3 DNA sequence: TGCGCCAGCAGCCCCGGGGGCGTAAATGAAAAACTGTTTTTT. It encodes CASSPGGVNEKLFF.

The chain links TRBV7-3 to TRBJ2-7, with D possibly matching TRBD1 (5 bases). Trimming cost V 2 bases and J 0 bases, with 8 bases left between them. The germline V gene has CDR1 SGHTA and CDR2 FQGTGA. This CDR3 is built from 14 residues. The CDR3 protein is CASSLGAVSYEQYF. The CDR3 DNA follows: TGTGCCAGCAGCTTAGGGGCAGTCTCCTACGAGCAGTACTTC. Drawing the rest from reference TRBV7-3 and TRBJ2-7, the complete variable domain is GAGVSQTPSNKVTEKGKYVELRCDPISGHTALYWYRQSLGQGPEFLIYFQGTGAADDSGLPNDRFFAVRPEGSVSTLKIQRTERGDSAVYLCASSLGAVSYEQYFGPGTRLTVT.

This chain uses TRBV5-1 with TRBJ1-2, with 7 bases matching TRBD1. Trimming took 2 bases from V and 6 from J; bases not matched to a gene: 7. The CDR3 loop spans 14 amino acids. CDR1 is SGHRS, CDR2 YFSETQ, per germline. CDR3 residues: CASSFTGDPNGYTF. In nucleotides, the CDR3 is TGCGCCAGCAGCTTCACAGGGGACCCTAATGGCTACACCTTC.